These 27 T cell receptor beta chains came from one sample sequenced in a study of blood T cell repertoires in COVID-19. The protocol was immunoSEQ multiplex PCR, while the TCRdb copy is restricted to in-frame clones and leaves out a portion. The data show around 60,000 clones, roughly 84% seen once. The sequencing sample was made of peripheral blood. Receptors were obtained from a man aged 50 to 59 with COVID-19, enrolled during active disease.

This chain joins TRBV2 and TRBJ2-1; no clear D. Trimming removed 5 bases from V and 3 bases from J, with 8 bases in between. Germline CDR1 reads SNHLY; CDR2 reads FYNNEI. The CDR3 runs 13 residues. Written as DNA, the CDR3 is TGTGCCAGCAGTAATTGCGGCTACAATGAGCAGTTCTTC. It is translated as CASSNCGYNEQFF.

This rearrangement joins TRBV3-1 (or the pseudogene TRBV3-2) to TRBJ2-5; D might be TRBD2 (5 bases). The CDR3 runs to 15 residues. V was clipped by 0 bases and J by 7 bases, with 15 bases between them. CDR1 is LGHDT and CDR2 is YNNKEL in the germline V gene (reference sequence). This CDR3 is CASSQDGLEVGTQYF. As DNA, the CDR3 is TGTGCCAGCAGCCAAGATGGACTGGAAGTTGGGACCCAGTACTTC.

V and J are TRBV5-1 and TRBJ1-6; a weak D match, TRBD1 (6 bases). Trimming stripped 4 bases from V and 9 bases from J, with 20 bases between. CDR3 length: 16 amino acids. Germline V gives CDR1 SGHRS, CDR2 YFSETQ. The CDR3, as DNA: TGCGCCAGCAGCACCGACCCGGGGGGCGTAGGTTCACCCCTCCACTTT. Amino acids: CASSTDPGGVGSPLHF.

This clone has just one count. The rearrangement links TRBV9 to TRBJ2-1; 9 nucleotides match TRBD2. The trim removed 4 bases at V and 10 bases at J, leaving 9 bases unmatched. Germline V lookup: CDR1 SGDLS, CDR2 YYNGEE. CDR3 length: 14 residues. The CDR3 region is CASSSRLAEGEQFF. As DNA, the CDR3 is TGTGCCAGCAGCTCCCGACTAGCGGAGGGGGAGCAGTTCTTC.

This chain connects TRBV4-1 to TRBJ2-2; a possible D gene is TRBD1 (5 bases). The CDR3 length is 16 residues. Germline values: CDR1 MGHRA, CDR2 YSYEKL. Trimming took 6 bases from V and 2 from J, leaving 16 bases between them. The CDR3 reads CASRELLTANTGELFF. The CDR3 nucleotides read TGCGCCAGCAGAGAATTACTGACAGCCAACACCGGGGAGCTGTTTTTT.

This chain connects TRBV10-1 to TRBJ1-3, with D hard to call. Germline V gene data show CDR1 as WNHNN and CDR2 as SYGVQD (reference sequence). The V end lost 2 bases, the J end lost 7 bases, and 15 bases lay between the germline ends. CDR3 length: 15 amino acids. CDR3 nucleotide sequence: TGCGCCAGCAGTGAGGGAGGGCCTGCTTGGAACACCATATATTTT. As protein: CASSEGGPAWNTIYF.

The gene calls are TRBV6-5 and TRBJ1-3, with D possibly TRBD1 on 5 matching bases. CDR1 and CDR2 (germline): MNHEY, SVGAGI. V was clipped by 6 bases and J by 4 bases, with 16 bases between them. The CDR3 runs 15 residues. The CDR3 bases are TGTGCCAGCAGCCCCTTGGGGGGGACGGGAAACACCATATATTTT. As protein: CASSPLGGTGNTIYF.

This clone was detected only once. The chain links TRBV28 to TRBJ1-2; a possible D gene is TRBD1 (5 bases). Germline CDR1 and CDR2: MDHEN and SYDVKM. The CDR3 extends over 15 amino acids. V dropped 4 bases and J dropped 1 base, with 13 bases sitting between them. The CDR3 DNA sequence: TGTGCCAGCAGTTCGCCGGGGGAAATTAACTATGGCTACACCTTC. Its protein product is CASSSPGEINYGYTF.

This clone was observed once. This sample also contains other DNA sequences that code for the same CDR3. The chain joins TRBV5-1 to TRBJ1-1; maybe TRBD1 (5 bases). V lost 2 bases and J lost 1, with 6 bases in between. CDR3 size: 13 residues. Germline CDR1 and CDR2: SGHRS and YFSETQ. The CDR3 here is CASSFQGNTEAFF. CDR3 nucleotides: TGCGCCAGCAGCTTCCAGGGGAACACTGAAGCTTTCTTT.

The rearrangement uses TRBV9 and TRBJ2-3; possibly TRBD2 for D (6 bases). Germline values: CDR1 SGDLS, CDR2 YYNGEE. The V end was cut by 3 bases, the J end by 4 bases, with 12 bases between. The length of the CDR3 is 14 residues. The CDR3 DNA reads TGTGCCAGCAGCGATTGGGACTTACCAGATACGCAGTATTTT. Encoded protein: CASSDWDLPDTQYF.

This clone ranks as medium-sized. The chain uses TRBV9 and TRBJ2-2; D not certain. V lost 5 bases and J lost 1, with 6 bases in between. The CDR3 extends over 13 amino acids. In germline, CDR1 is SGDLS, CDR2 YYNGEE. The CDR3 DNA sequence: TGTGCCAGCAGGACGGGGAACACCGGGGAGCTGTTTTTT. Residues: CASRTGNTGELFF.

CDR3 sequence reads: CASSVGQGSNTGELFF. The CDR3 bases are TGTGCCAGTAGTGTTGGACAGGGCTCGAACACCGGGGAGCTGTTTTTT. The V and J genes are TRBV19 and TRBJ2-2; 8 nucleotides match TRBD1. The CDR3 runs to 16 residues. After removal of 5 bases from V and 0 bases from J, the junction contained 5 bases not matched to a gene. Germline V gives CDR1 LNHDA, CDR2 SQIVND (reference sequence).

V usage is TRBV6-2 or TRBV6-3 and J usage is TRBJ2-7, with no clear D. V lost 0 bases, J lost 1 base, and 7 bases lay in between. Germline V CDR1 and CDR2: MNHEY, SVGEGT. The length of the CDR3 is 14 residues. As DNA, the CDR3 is TGTGCCAGCAGTTACTCAACAGTATCCTACGAGCAGTACTTC. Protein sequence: CASSYSTVSYEQYF.

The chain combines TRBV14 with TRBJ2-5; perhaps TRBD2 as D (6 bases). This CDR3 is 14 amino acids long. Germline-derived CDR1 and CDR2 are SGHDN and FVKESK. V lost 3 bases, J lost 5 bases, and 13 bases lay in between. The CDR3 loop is CASSHRSGGETQYF. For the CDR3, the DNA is TGTGCCAGCAGCCATAGGTCAGGAGGGGAGACCCAGTACTTC.

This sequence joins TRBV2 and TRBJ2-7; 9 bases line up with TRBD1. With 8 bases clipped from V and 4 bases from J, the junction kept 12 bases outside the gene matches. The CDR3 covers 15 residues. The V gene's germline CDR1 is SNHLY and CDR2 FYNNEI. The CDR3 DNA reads TGTGCCAGCGGTTTTACGGGACAGGGTAATTACGAGCAGTACTTC. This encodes CASGFTGQGNYEQYF.

This CDR3 is CASRSFPGLAGVFSETQYF. As DNA, the CDR3 is TGTGCCAGCAGATCTTTCCCGGGACTAGCGGGAGTTTTCTCAGAGACCCAGTACTTC. The chain couples TRBV28 to TRBJ2-5; TRBD2 matches 14 bases. There are 19 residues in the CDR3. Germline V gene data show CDR1 as MDHEN and CDR2 as SYDVKM. With V trimmed by 6 bases and J by 4 bases, 16 bases remained unmatched.

The CDR3 sequence is CASSEFAGKIYGYTF. The CDR3 bases are TGTGCCAGCAGTGAGTTTGCAGGGAAAATCTATGGCTACACCTTC. The V call is TRBV2, the J call TRBJ1-2, with a weak D call TRBD1 (5 bases). The CDR3 runs to 15 residues. The germline gives CDR1 SNHLY, CDR2 FYNNEI. V gave up 3 bases and J gave up 4 bases, with 15 bases separating them.

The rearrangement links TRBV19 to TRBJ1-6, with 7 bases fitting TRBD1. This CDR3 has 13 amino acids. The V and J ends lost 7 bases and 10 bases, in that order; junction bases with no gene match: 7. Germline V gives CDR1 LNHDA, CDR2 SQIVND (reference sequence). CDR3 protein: CASMGRGKSPLHF. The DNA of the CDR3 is TGTGCCAGTATGGGCAGGGGGAAATCACCCCTCCACTTT.

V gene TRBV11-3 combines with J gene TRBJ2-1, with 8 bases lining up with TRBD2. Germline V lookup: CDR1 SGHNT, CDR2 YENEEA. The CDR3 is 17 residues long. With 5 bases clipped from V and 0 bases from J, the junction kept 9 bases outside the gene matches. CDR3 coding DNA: TGTGCCAGCAGCCCTGGGCCCGGGAGGGGCTCCTACAATGAGCAGTTCTTC. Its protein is CASSPGPGRGSYNEQFF.

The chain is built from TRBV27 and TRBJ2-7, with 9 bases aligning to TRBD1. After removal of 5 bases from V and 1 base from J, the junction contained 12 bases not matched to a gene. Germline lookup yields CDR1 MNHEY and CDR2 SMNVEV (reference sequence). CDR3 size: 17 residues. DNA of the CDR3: TGTGCCAGCAGTCTAGCCCCCGCCGGGACAGGGTCCTACGAGCAGTACTTC. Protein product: CASSLAPAGTGSYEQYF.

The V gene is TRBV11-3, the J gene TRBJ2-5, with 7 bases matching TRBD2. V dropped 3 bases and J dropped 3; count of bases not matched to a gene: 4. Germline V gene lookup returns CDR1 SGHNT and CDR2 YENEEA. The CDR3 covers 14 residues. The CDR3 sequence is CASSFGGREETQYF. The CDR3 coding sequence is TGTGCCAGCAGCTTTGGGGGGAGGGAAGAGACCCAGTACTTC.

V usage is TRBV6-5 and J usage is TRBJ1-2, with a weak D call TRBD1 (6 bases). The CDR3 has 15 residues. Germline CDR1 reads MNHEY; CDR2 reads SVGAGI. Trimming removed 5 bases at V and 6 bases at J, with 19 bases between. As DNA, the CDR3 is TGTGCCAGCAGTAGATCTGGGACATCCGGCGATGGCTACACCTTC. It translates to CASSRSGTSGDGYTF.

CDR3 nucleotides: TGTGCCAGCAGTGGACAGTTCAGATCTGGAACCTACGAGCAGTACTTC. Translated, it gives CASSGQFRSGTYEQYF. J is TRBJ2-7 and V is TRBV6-1, with D perhaps TRBD1 (5 bases). Trimming cost V 4 bases and J 2 bases, with 18 bases left between them. The germline gives CDR1 MNHNS, CDR2 SASEGT. This CDR3 has 16 residues.

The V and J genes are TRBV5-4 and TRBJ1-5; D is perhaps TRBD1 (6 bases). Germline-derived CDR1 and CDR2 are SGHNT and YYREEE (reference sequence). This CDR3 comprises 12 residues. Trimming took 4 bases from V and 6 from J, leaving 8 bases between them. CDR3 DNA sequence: TGTGCCAGCAGCACAGGGTTTCAGCCCCAGCATTTT. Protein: CASSTGFQPQHF.

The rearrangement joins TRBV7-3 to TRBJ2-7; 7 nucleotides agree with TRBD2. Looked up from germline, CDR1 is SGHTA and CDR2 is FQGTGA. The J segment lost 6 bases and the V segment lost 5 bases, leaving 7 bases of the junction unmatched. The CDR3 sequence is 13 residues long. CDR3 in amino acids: CASSPGPGGEQYF. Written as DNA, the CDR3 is TGTGCCAGCAGCCCAGGGCCGGGGGGCGAGCAGTACTTC.

CDR3: CAWNPTVGEAFF. Written as DNA, the CDR3 is TGTGCCTGGAACCCGACAGTGGGTGAAGCTTTCTTT. This chain uses TRBV30 with TRBJ1-1; D might be TRBD1 (5 bases). Germline CDR1 GTSNPN, CDR2 SVGIG (reference sequence). The CDR3 has 12 residues. The V gene lost 4 bases and the J gene lost 7 bases, with 13 bases spanning the gap.

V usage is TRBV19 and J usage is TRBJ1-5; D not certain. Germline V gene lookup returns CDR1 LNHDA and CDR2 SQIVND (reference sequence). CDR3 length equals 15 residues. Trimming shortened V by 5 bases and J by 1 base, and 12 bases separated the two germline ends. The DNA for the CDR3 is TGTGCCAGTAGTTTACCACAGCTGAGCAATCAGCCCCAGCATTTT. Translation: CASSLPQLSNQPQHF.